These 22 T cell receptor beta chains came from one sample sequenced in a study of T cell repertoires in cytomegalovirus infection. TCRdb fed the reads into MiXCR, producing one record per CDR3 protein. The sample carries a few hundred thousand distinct CDR3 sequences, around 9.5% recorded once. The material sequenced was PBMCs. These receptors were collected from a human donor in good health (CMV status not recorded). Some clones in this sample may be carry-over from other donors' samples.

This clonotype was counted only a few times. This chain connects TRBV7-6 to TRBJ2-5; D unresolved. CDR3 length: 14 amino acids. The germline gives CDR1 SGHVS, CDR2 FNYEAQ. The V and J ends lost 3 bases and 7 bases respectively, with 15 bases between them. The CDR3 region is CASSFESRIGTQYF. CDR3 DNA sequence: TGTGCCAGCAGCTTCGAAAGTCGGATTGGGACCCAGTACTTC.

This clonotype was seen ten or more times. This sequence joins TRBV7-6 and TRBJ2-3, with 7 nucleotides matching TRBD1. Germline V CDR1 and CDR2: SGHVS, FNYEAQ. V dropped 5 bases and J dropped 2; count of bases not matched to a gene: 13. This CDR3 is 17 amino acids long. The CDR3 bases are TGTGCCAGCAGCCTTAAGACAGGGTTAGGGTCCACAGATACGCAGTATTTT. This encodes CASSLKTGLGSTDTQYF.

In its sample, this clonotype was seen many times. The chain combines TRBV24-1 with TRBJ2-3; TRBD2 is a possible D gene (5 bases). Trimming removed 0 bases at V and 4 bases at J, with 7 bases between. The CDR3 spans 14 residues. Germline CDR1 is KGHDR and CDR2 is SFDVKD. The CDR3: CATSDLRRADTQYF. CDR3 coding DNA: TGTGCCACCAGTGATTTGCGGCGGGCAGATACGCAGTATTTT.

This clonotype was seen repeatedly, ten times or more. V is TRBV15 and J is TRBJ1-1; D uncertain. Trimming took off 0 bases at V and 7 bases at J, with 6 bases between the two ends. Germline V gene sequence: CDR1 LNHNV, CDR2 YYDKDF (reference sequence). This CDR3 region has 12 residues. The CDR3 loop reads CATSREVGEAFF. CDR3 in DNA: TGTGCCACCAGCAGAGAGGTCGGTGAAGCTTTCTTT.

This clonotype has a handful of counts. The chain carries TRBV5-6 and TRBJ2-3; TRBD2 is a possible D gene (5 bases). CDR1 SGHDT and CDR2 YYEEEE come from the germline V gene. V lost 4 bases and J 4 bases, leaving 16 bases between the germline ends. CDR3 length equals 15 residues. The CDR3 protein is CASSDLAERADTQYF. The CDR3 DNA follows: TGTGCCAGCAGCGACCTGGCCGAGAGGGCAGATACGCAGTATTTT.

CDR3 coding DNA: TGTGCCAGCAACCCGACAGGGAGTTACGAGCAGTACTTC. It codes for CASNPTGSYEQYF. This sequence joins TRBV11-2 and TRBJ2-7; 7 nucleotides align to TRBD1. The CDR3 runs to 13 residues. Unmatched junction bases numbered 7, after V lost 7 bases and J lost 4 bases. The V gene's germline CDR1 is SGHAT and CDR2 FQNNGV.

This chain joins TRBV7-9 and TRBJ2-1; D might be TRBD2 (6 bases). The germline gives CDR1 SEHNR, CDR2 FQNEAQ (reference sequence). Deletions cut 5 bases from V and 10 bases from J, with 21 bases between. The CDR3 has 15 amino acids. CDR3 amino acids: CASSGTGTPNREQFF. The CDR3 DNA sequence: TGTGCCAGCAGCGGAACCGGGACTCCGAATCGGGAGCAGTTCTTC.

A remark on this clonotype: A much larger clone lies a single base off, so this may be a read error. V and J are TRBV7-3 and TRBJ2-5; D possibly corresponds to TRBD1 (5 bases). Germline CDR1 SGHTA, CDR2 FQGTGA. The CDR3 spans 14 residues. The CDR3 here is CARSLRQDQGTQYF. The CDR3 DNA follows: TGTGCCAGAAGCTTACGACAAGACCAGGGGACCCAGTACTTC.

The chain uses TRBV7-8 and TRBJ2-7; 8 bases line up with TRBD1. Germline values: CDR1 SGHVS, CDR2 FQNEAQ. The CDR3 sequence is 12 residues long. The V segment lost 5 bases and the J segment 7 bases; nucleotides outside the gene matches: 4. The CDR3 nucleotides are TGTGCCAGCAGCCCGCGGGACAGGGAGCAGTACTTC. Translated: CASSPRDREQYF.

The chain recombines TRBV20-1 with TRBJ2-1; D tentatively fits TRBD1 or TRBD2 (5 bases each). CDR3 length: 15 amino acids. CDR1 DFQATT and CDR2 SNEGSKA come from the germline V gene (reference sequence). Trimming took 0 bases from V and 2 from J, leaving 11 bases between them. The CDR3 nucleotides read TGCAGTGCTAGAGACGCTAGAGGGGCCTACAATGAGCAGTTCTTC. It codes for CSARDARGAYNEQFF.

This clonotype showed up just a few times. This chain connects TRBV27 to TRBJ1-4, with 7 bases aligning to TRBD1. Germline CDR1 reads MNHEY; CDR2 reads SMNVEV (reference sequence). With 6 bases clipped from V and 8 bases from J, the junction kept 9 bases outside the gene matches. The CDR3 loop spans 14 amino acids. CDR3 nucleotide sequence: TGTGCCAGCAGAAGGGGACAGAGCAGCGAAAAACTGTTTTTT. Translation: CASRRGQSSEKLFF.

This clonotype appeared a few times. A much larger clone lies one base from this, so it may be a read error. The chain has TRBV28 and TRBJ2-1; TRBD2 aligns across 12 bases. The CDR3 extends over 15 amino acids. Losses at the gene ends were 6 bases for V and 0 bases for J; bases not matched to a gene: 0. The germline V gene encodes CDR1 MDHEN and CDR2 SYDVKM. In DNA form, the CDR3 reads TGTGCCAGCAGGACTAGCGGGAGCTCCTACAATGAGCAGTTCTTC. Encoded protein: CASRTSGSSYNEQFF.

This clonotype has ten or more counts. This chain joins TRBV7-8 and TRBJ2-7, with 7 bases matching TRBD2. CDR1 is SGHVS and CDR2 is FQNEAQ in the germline V gene. The CDR3 has 17 amino acids. The V and J ends lost 5 bases and 2 bases, in that order; junction bases with no gene match: 15. CDR3 sequence: CASSPPPGLPVTYEQYF. The CDR3 bases are TGTGCCAGCAGCCCGCCGCCGGGACTACCGGTCACCTACGAGCAGTACTTC.

This chain links TRBV12-3 or TRBV12-4 with TRBJ2-7, with 9 bases aligning to TRBD2. The trim removed 2 bases at V and 1 base at J, leaving 9 bases unmatched. The CDR3 has 17 amino acids. This chain's CDR3 is CASSLPLGRGGSYEQYF. CDR3 DNA sequence: TGTGCCAGCAGTTTACCCCTCGGGCGGGGGGGATCCTACGAGCAGTACTTC.

This chain links TRBV7-9 with TRBJ2-5; 9 bases are a match to TRBD1. Germline trimming cut 6 bases from V and 5 bases from J; bases unmatched to any gene: 10. CDR1 and CDR2 from the germline V gene are SEHNR and FQNEAQ (reference sequence). The CDR3 length is 15 residues. As DNA, the CDR3 is TGTGCCAGCAGGCAGCCGGGACAGGGACGGGAGACCCAGTACTTC. It is translated as CASRQPGQGRETQYF.

This clonotype was seen repeatedly, ten times or more. The chain recombines TRBV7-2 with TRBJ2-1; D is tentatively TRBD1 or TRBD2 (5 bases each). The CDR3 is 15 amino acids. Germline-derived CDR1 and CDR2 are SGHTA and FQGNSA. Trimming removed 4 bases at V and 6 bases at J, with 16 bases between. The DNA of the CDR3 is TGTGCCAGCAGCTACGGGACGACCCCCTTCAATGAGCAGTTCTTC. This sequence encodes CASSYGTTPFNEQFF.

This clonotype was seen ten or more times. The V call is TRBV7-2, the J call TRBJ2-3, with D tentatively TRBD2 (6 bases). Germline loops: CDR1 SGHTA, CDR2 FQGNSA. The CDR3 is 15 amino acids. Trimming left V 5 bases short and J 4 bases short, with 16 bases between. CDR3 sequence: CASSRTNPKPDTQYF. The DNA for the CDR3 is TGTGCCAGCAGCAGGACTAACCCTAAGCCAGATACGCAGTATTTT.

About this clonotype itself: The junction departs from the called germline gene at one end, perhaps through a read error. The chain is built from TRBV7-9 and TRBJ2-2; D is possibly TRBD2 (6 bases). The CDR3 extends over 13 amino acids. Germline CDR1 SEHNR, CDR2 FQNEAQ (reference sequence). The CDR3 bases are TGTGCCAGCATCAAGGAGGGCACCGGGGAGGTGTTTTTT. Amino acid sequence: CASIKEGTGEVFF.

This clonotype was counted a few times. V and J are TRBV6-6 and TRBJ1-1; D possibly corresponds to TRBD1 (5 bases). Trimming cost V 5 bases and J 4 bases, with 20 bases left between them. CDR3 length: 16 amino acids. Germline loops: CDR1 MNHNY, CDR2 SVGAGI (reference sequence). The CDR3 reads CASSQNPLRAVTEAFF. CDR3 nucleotide sequence: TGTGCCAGCAGTCAGAATCCCCTCAGGGCGGTCACTGAAGCTTTCTTT.

This clonotype was counted a few times. The chain carries TRBV12-3 or TRBV12-4 and TRBJ1-5, with a weak D call TRBD1 (6 bases). This CDR3 comprises 14 residues. V lost 6 bases to trimming and J lost 3 bases, with 12 bases between them. The DNA for the CDR3 is TGTGCCAGCAGCCCGACAGGCACCAATCAGCCCCAGCATTTT. Amino acids: CASSPTGTNQPQHF.

The sample holds a few counts of this clonotype. V and J are TRBV5-1 and TRBJ2-5; no clear D. The CDR3 contains 14 residues. V was cut by 4 bases and J by 5 bases, with 15 bases left in between. CDR1 and CDR2 from the germline V gene are SGHRS and YFSETQ. CDR3 amino acids: CASSAGSLAETQYF. The CDR3 nucleotides read TGCGCCAGCAGCGCCGGATCCCTGGCGGAGACCCAGTACTTC.

This clonotype was detected many times. The chain couples TRBV11-3 to TRBJ2-3; D might be TRBD1 or TRBD2, each matching 5 bases. Looked up from germline, CDR1 is SGHNT and CDR2 is YENEEA. CDR3 length: 14 residues. The germline V and J ends were trimmed by 2 bases and 2 bases, with 8 bases remaining between them. This CDR3 is CASSLWGPTDTQYF. The CDR3 nucleotides read TGTGCCAGCAGCTTATGGGGACCCACAGATACGCAGTATTTT.